One and the same sample provided the 27 T cell receptor beta chains below, sequenced in a study of shared T cell receptors in the human thymus. Using immunoSEQ multiplex PCR, the repertoire was profiled, and TCRdb retains in-frame clones only, with some absent. Of 550,000 to 800,000 clones listed, roughly 88% are singletons. Another study also made use of these data, one on human thymus T cells.

The sample was thymocytes. All receptors derive from a girl under three years old with a congenital heart defect.

The chain uses TRBV19 and TRBJ1-6; maybe TRBD1 (5 bases). V shed 7 bases and J shed 2 bases, with 18 bases lying between them. Germline V gives CDR1 LNHDA, CDR2 SQIVND (reference sequence). The CDR3 is made up of 17 amino acids. CDR3 sequence (DNA): TGTGCCAGTAACACCACGGTGGGGGGACCCTATAATTCACCCCTCCACTTT. Translating it yields CASNTTVGGPYNSPLHF.

The chain employs TRBV2 and TRBJ2-3; the match to TRBD2 covers 13 bases. The V gene end was trimmed by 4 bases and the J gene end by 2 bases; junction bases not matched to a gene: 3. There are 16 residues in the CDR3. Looked up from germline, CDR1 is SNHLY and CDR2 is FYNNEI. DNA for the CDR3: TGTGCCAGCAGTGCACTAGCGGGGGGGCTCACAGATACGCAGTATTTT. This gives the protein CASSALAGGLTDTQYF.

The DNA for the CDR3 is TGTGCCAGCAGTTCGGACAGGGTCACCGGGGAGCTGTTTTTT. Translation gives CASSSDRVTGELFF. The chain joins TRBV6-6 to TRBJ2-2, with 8 bases aligning to TRBD1. This CDR3 is 14 amino acids long. V trimming: 4 bases; J trimming: 4 bases; junction bases outside the gene matches: 2. Germline V lookup: CDR1 MNHNY, CDR2 SVGAGI (reference sequence).

The chain combines TRBV4-1 with TRBJ1-3; D is unresolved. This CDR3 has 17 residues. Trimming removed 2 bases at V and 7 bases at J, with 21 bases between. Germline values: CDR1 MGHRA, CDR2 YSYEKL. The CDR3 loop is CASSQRPGPPSGNTIYF. The CDR3 nucleotides read TGCGCCAGCAGCCAACGCCCCGGGCCTCCGAGCGGTAACACCATATATTTT.

As to this clone: One end of the junction does not line up with germline, which may come from a read error. The chain combines TRBV6-1 with TRBJ1-3, with unresolved D. The CDR3 runs 16 residues. Per germline, CDR1 MNHNS and CDR2 SASEGT. The CDR3 loop is CASREVSTVSGNTIYF. The CDR3 nucleotides read TGTGCCAGCAGAGAAGTCAGTACCGTCTCTGGAAACACCATATATTTT.

The V gene is TRBV30, the J gene TRBJ1-6; 8 nucleotides align to TRBD1. CDR3 size: 17 residues. The germline gives CDR1 GTSNPN, CDR2 SVGIG (reference sequence). The trim removed 2 bases at V and 5 bases at J, leaving 11 bases unmatched. The CDR3 sequence: CAWSLDSQGADNSPLHF. The CDR3, as DNA: TGTGCCTGGAGTCTCGACTCGCAGGGGGCTGATAATTCACCCCTCCACTTT. Drawing the rest from reference TRBV30 and TRBJ1-6, the complete variable domain is SQTIHQWPATLVQPVGSPLSLECTVEGTSNPNLYWYRQAAGRGLQLLFYSVGIGQISSEVPQNLSASRPQDRQFILSSKKLLLSDSGFYLCAWSLDSQGADNSPLHFGNGTRLTVT.

This rearrangement joins TRBV6-1 to TRBJ1-2; no clear D. V was shortened by 9 bases and J by 4 bases, with 12 bases between the two germline ends. CDR3 length: 12 amino acids. Germline V gene lookup returns CDR1 MNHNS and CDR2 SASEGT. The CDR3 reads CARSGPGYGYTF. As DNA, the CDR3 is TGTGCCAGAAGCGGACCGGGCTATGGCTACACCTTC.

The V and J genes are TRBV4-3 and TRBJ1-6, with D unresolved. The CDR3 covers 13 residues. CDR1 and CDR2 from the germline V gene are LGHNA and YSLEER. Trimming removed 4 bases at V and 8 bases at J, with 9 bases between. This CDR3 is CASSPLGDSPLHF. The CDR3 coding sequence is TGCGCCAGCAGCCCACTAGGTGATTCACCCCTCCACTTT.

V is TRBV2 and J is TRBJ1-1; D is uncertain. V was cut by 2 bases and J by 0 bases, with 10 bases left in between. Per germline, CDR1 SNHLY and CDR2 FYNNEI. The CDR3 extends over 15 amino acids. The CDR3 sequence is CASSEYLEMNTEAFF. The CDR3 bases are TGTGCCAGCAGTGAATATTTAGAGATGAACACTGAAGCTTTCTTT.

In this sample, this clone turned up once. The gene calls are TRBV29-1 and TRBJ1-4; TRBD1 matches 7 bases. Germline V gives CDR1 SQVTM, CDR2 ANQGSEA. V lost 0 bases and J lost 7; bases outside the gene matches: 11. CDR3 size: 16 residues. The CDR3 DNA reads TGCAGCGTTGAAGATCGCCGGGACAGTAGAGTTGAAAAACTGTTTTTT. Translated, it gives CSVEDRRDSRVEKLFF.

This chain joins TRBV18 and TRBJ1-1; D remains unclear. Deletions cut 4 bases from V and 4 bases from J, with 16 bases between. The CDR3 consists of 15 residues. Germline-derived CDR1 and CDR2 are KGHSH and LQKENI. DNA of the CDR3: TGTGCCAGCTCACGAGAATCGCCGACGGGCACTGAAGCTTTCTTT. Translated: CASSRESPTGTEAFF.

V usage is TRBV15 and J usage is TRBJ2-6; 8 bases map to TRBD2. Trimming cost V 1 base and J 0 bases; bases outside gene matches: 5. Germline CDR1 and CDR2: LNHNV and YYDKDF (reference sequence). The CDR3 is 18 residues long. CDR3: CATSRASGGRSGANVLTF. The CDR3 DNA reads as TGTGCCACCAGCAGAGCCAGCGGGGGCCGCTCTGGGGCCAACGTCCTGACTTTC.

The rearrangement uses TRBV5-5 and TRBJ2-7; 12 bases map to TRBD1. V dropped 4 bases and J dropped 2; count of bases not matched to a gene: 10. This CDR3 is 17 amino acids long. Germline V gene lookup returns CDR1 SGHKS and CDR2 YYEKEE (reference sequence). CDR3 sequence: CASSEGTGGADAYEQYF. The DNA of the CDR3 is TGTGCCAGCAGCGAAGGGACAGGGGGCGCCGATGCCTACGAGCAGTACTTC.

The V gene is TRBV19, the J gene TRBJ1-2; D is uncertain. Germline V gene lookup returns CDR1 LNHDA and CDR2 SQIVND (reference sequence). V was clipped by 6 bases and J by 2 bases, with 13 bases between them. This CDR3 contains 14 residues. CDR3 bases: TGTGCCAGTAGGACAAGTCCAAACAACTATGGCTACACCTTC. Its translation is CASRTSPNNYGYTF. The whole variable domain, remainder taken from reference TRBV19 and TRBJ1-2, is DGGITQSPKYLFRKEGQNVTLSCEQNLNHDAMYWYRQDPGQGLRLIYYSQIVNDFQKGDIAEGYSVSREKKESFPLTVTSAQKNPTAFYLCASRTSPNNYGYTFGSGTRLTVV.

The chain uses TRBV12-5 and TRBJ2-3; possibly TRBD2 for D (6 bases). With 6 bases removed from V and 0 bases from J, the gap between germline ends came to 13 bases. The CDR3 covers 15 residues. Per germline, CDR1 LGHNT and CDR2 FRNRAP. The CDR3 DNA follows: TGTGCTAGTGGGGGGGGTTCCATTAGCACAGATACGCAGTATTTT. The encoded protein is CASGGGSISTDTQYF.

V is TRBV4-3 and J is TRBJ1-6; tentatively, D is TRBD1 (5 bases). Germline V gene data show CDR1 as LGHNA and CDR2 as YSLEER. CDR3 size: 18 residues. Trimming removed 0 bases from V and 3 bases from J, with 15 bases in between. The CDR3 is CASSQDMRQGSYNSPLHF. The CDR3, as DNA: TGCGCCAGCAGCCAAGATATGCGCCAGGGCAGCTATAATTCACCCCTCCACTTT.

The chain links TRBV9 to TRBJ1-2; D may be TRBD1 (6 bases). Trimming shortened V by 4 bases and J by 0 bases, and 16 bases separated the two germline ends. The CDR3 has 16 residues. Germline CDR1 is SGDLS and CDR2 is YYNGEE. CDR3 amino acids: CASSPYNRETNYGYTF. The CDR3, as DNA: TGTGCCAGCAGCCCATATAACAGGGAAACTAACTATGGCTACACCTTC.

The rearrangement joins TRBV9 to TRBJ1-2, with no clear D. Trimming removed 3 bases from V and 0 bases from J, with 6 bases in between. Germline CDR1 is SGDLS and CDR2 is YYNGEE. The CDR3 is made up of 13 amino acids. In nucleotides, the CDR3 is TGTGCCAGCAGCGGAAGCTCTAACTATGGCTACACCTTC. It translates to CASSGSSNYGYTF.

Comment on this clone: Other DNA sequences of this sample code for an identical CDR3. This chain joins TRBV15 and TRBJ1-5; D is perhaps TRBD1 (5 bases). V lost 6 bases and J lost 4, with 16 bases in between. CDR1 and CDR2 (germline): LNHNV, YYDKDF (reference sequence). The CDR3 spans 15 residues. CDR3 region: CATSHSRRGNQPQHF. CDR3 DNA: TGTGCCACCAGTCACTCGCGGCGGGGGAATCAGCCCCAGCATTTT.

The rearrangement joins TRBV7-9 to TRBJ1-2; 9 nucleotides line up with TRBD1. CDR3 length: 16 residues. Per germline, CDR1 SEHNR and CDR2 FQNEAQ (reference sequence). After removal of 4 bases from V and 7 bases from J, the junction contained 13 bases not matched to a gene. In nucleotides, the CDR3 is TGTGCCAGCAGCTCGGACAGGGGAGGGAGCGTAGGTGGCTACACCTTC. Its protein is CASSSDRGGSVGGYTF.

This sequence joins TRBV9 and TRBJ2-2; 7 bases agree with TRBD2. With V trimmed by 0 bases and J by 1 base, 6 bases remained unmatched. This CDR3 has 17 residues. Germline-derived CDR1 and CDR2 are SGDLS and YYNGEE. The CDR3 loop reads CASSVARGLQNTGELFF. CDR3 bases: TGTGCCAGCAGCGTAGCGAGGGGACTACAGAACACCGGGGAGCTGTTTTTT.

The chain has TRBV18 and TRBJ1-2; weak D call: TRBD1 (5 bases). Trimming pared 0 bases from V and 2 bases from J, leaving 19 bases between. The CDR3 consists of 18 residues. Looked up from germline, CDR1 is KGHSH and CDR2 is LQKENI. CDR3 coding DNA: TGTGCCAGCTCACCACCGAGCAGGGCCGACCAACTGAACTATGGCTACACCTTC. This encodes CASSPPSRADQLNYGYTF.

This clone has more than one count but fewer than ten. The rearrangement joins TRBV19 to TRBJ1-2, with 7 bases lining up with TRBD1. Looked up from germline, CDR1 is LNHDA and CDR2 is SQIVND (reference sequence). This CDR3 comprises 15 residues. V shed 3 bases and J 2 bases; nucleotides not matched to a gene: 6. The CDR3 here is CASSMGDSPNYGYTF. The CDR3 nucleotides are TGTGCCAGTAGTATGGGGGACAGCCCAAACTATGGCTACACCTTC.

This chain connects TRBV7-2 to TRBJ1-1; the match to TRBD1 covers 10 bases. Trimming cost V 5 bases and J 6 bases; bases outside gene matches: 6. The length of the CDR3 is 14 residues. Germline V gene data show CDR1 as SGHTA and CDR2 as FQGNSA. As DNA, the CDR3 is TGTGCCAGCAGCCTTAACGGACAGGGGGCTGAAGCTTTCTTT. Its protein is CASSLNGQGAEAFF.

V gene TRBV28 combines with J gene TRBJ1-1; D perhaps matches TRBD1 (5 bases). CDR3 length: 16 residues. V was pared by 6 bases and J by 0 bases, with 17 bases between. The germline V gene has CDR1 MDHEN and CDR2 SYDVKM. CDR3 residues: CASSRDSSSLNTEAFF. For the CDR3, the DNA is TGTGCCAGCAGCCGAGACAGTTCGAGTTTGAACACTGAAGCTTTCTTT.

Only a few counts were recorded for this clone. This chain uses TRBV2 with TRBJ2-1, with 8 bases that match TRBD2. The CDR3 loop spans 20 amino acids. CDR1 is SNHLY and CDR2 is FYNNEI in the germline V gene. V was clipped by 4 bases and J by 0 bases; unmatched bases: 17. The DNA of the CDR3 is TGTGCCAGCAGTGTCTTCGGTAGCGGGGAGGAAAAAAGCTCCTACAATGAGCAGTTCTTC. It specifies CASSVFGSGEEKSSYNEQFF. Variable domain in full (rest from reference TRBV2 and TRBJ2-1): EPEVTQTPSHQVTQMGQEVILRCVPISNHLYFYWYRQILGQKVEFLVSFYNNEISEKSEIFDDQFSVERPDGSNFTLKIRSTKLEDSAMYFCASSVFGSGEEKSSYNEQFFGPGTRLTVL.

The chain couples TRBV10-3 to TRBJ2-1, with a possible D match to TRBD1 (5 bases). The CDR3 consists of 14 residues. Trimming took 8 bases from V and 3 from J, leaving 14 bases between them. From germline, CDR1 is ENHRY and CDR2 SYGVKD. The CDR3 DNA reads as TGTGCCATCGGGGCCAGGGATCTCTACAATGAGCAGTTCTTC. Amino acids: CAIGARDLYNEQFF.